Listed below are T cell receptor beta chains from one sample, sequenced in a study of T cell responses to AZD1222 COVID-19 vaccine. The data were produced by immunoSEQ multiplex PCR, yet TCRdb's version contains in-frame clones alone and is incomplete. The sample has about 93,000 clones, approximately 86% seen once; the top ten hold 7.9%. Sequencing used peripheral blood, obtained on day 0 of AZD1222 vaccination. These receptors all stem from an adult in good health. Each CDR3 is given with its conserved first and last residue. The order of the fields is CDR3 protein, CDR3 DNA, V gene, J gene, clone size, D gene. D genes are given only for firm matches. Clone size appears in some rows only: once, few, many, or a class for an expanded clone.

CASSQRPGTSGTYEQYF,TGCGCCAGCAGCCAACGACCCGGGACTAGCGGCACCTACGAGCAGTACTTC,TRBV4-1,TRBJ2-7,NA,TRBD2
CASSPLGGANVLTF,TGTGCCAGCAGCCCCCTCGGTGGGGCCAACGTCCTGACTTTC,TRBV3-1/TRBV3-2,TRBJ2-6,NA,NA
CATNAGAGAYNEQFF,TGTGCCACCAACGCGGGAGCGGGAGCCTACAATGAGCAGTTCTTC,TRBV24-1,TRBJ2-1,NA,TRBD2
CASSIAGTGVHQPQHF,TGTGCCAGTAGTATAGCAGGGACAGGGGTCCATCAGCCCCAGCATTTT,TRBV19,TRBJ1-5,NA,TRBD1
CASTPGAANSPLHF,TGTGCCAGCACCCCGGGAGCGGCTAATTCACCCCTCCACTTT,TRBV9,TRBJ1-6,few,NA
CTSNCQLGLAGDYEQYF,TGCACCAGCAATTGTCAGCTGGGACTAGCGGGGGACTACGAGCAGTACTTC,TRBV1,TRBJ2-7,NA,NA
CASSSNRGRGSPLHF,TGTGCCAGCTCTTCCAACAGGGGCCGAGGATCACCCCTCCACTTT,TRBV18,TRBJ1-6,once,TRBD1
CASRGLAGAYEQYF,TGTGCCAGCAGGGGACTAGCGGGAGCCTACGAGCAGTACTTC,TRBV28,TRBJ2-7,NA,TRBD2
CASSSLGLNNEKLFF,TGTGCCAGCAGTTCCCTTGGACTGAATAATGAAAAACTGTTTTTT,TRBV28,TRBJ1-4,NA,NA
CASRRGRNNYGYTF,TGTGCCAGCCGTAGAGGACGGAATAACTATGGCTACACCTTC,TRBV28,TRBJ1-2,NA,NA
CASTNVGTANTEAFF,TGTGCCAGTACCAACGTTGGGACAGCGAACACTGAAGCTTTCTTT,TRBV19,TRBJ1-1,NA,TRBD1